This passage covers 24 T cell receptor beta chains from one sample sequenced in a study of T cell responses to AZD1222 COVID-19 vaccine. Measured with immunoSEQ multiplex PCR; TCRdb has only the in-frame clones, and not every one. This sample carries some 150,000 clones, about 87% of them seen once, and the ten largest clones take about 3.7%. Specimen: peripheral blood, collected on day 0 of MenACWY control vaccination. These receptors were taken from an adult in good health.

The rearrangement joins TRBV15 to TRBJ1-2, with a possible D match to TRBD1 (6 bases). Germline V gene data show CDR1 as LNHNV and CDR2 as YYDKDF (reference sequence). CDR3 length equals 14 residues. With 3 bases removed from V and 4 bases from J, the gap between germline ends came to 12 bases. The CDR3 region is CATSRDGQLYGYTF. CDR3 nucleotide sequence: TGTGCCACCAGCAGGGACGGACAGCTCTATGGCTACACCTTC.

The chain uses TRBV7-3 and TRBJ2-2; TRBD2 might be the D (5 bases). Trimming removed 5 bases from V and 4 bases from J, with 8 bases in between. This CDR3 comprises 13 residues. Germline V lookup: CDR1 SGHTA, CDR2 FQGTGA. The DNA of the CDR3 is TGTGCCAGCAGCCCGGACTCCACCGGGGAGCTGTTTTTT. Translation gives CASSPDSTGELFF.

The chain carries TRBV9 and TRBJ2-1, with D possibly TRBD2 on 5 matching bases. CDR3 size: 13 residues. Trimming left V 2 bases short and J 7 bases short, with 10 bases between. The germline V gene encodes CDR1 SGDLS and CDR2 YYNGEE. The CDR3 loop reads CASSVYEGNEQFF. CDR3 coding DNA: TGTGCCAGCAGCGTGTATGAGGGTAATGAGCAGTTCTTC.

The V gene is TRBV5-1, the J gene TRBJ2-1; 9 bases fit TRBD2. V was clipped by 3 bases and J by 4 bases; unmatched bases: 5. The CDR3 extends over 15 amino acids. The germline V gene has CDR1 SGHRS and CDR2 YFSETQ. The CDR3 sequence: CASSWTSAGYNEQFF. CDR3 in DNA: TGCGCCAGCAGCTGGACTAGCGCCGGTTACAATGAGCAGTTCTTC. Looking up the rest from reference TRBV5-1 and TRBJ2-1 gives the full variable domain: KAGVTQTPRYLIKTRGQQVTLSCSPISGHRSVSWYQQTPGQGLQFLFEYFSETQRNKGNFPGRFSGRQFSNSRSEMNVSTLELGDSALYLCASSWTSAGYNEQFFGPGTRLTVL.

CDR3 nucleotide sequence: TGTGCCAGCAGTGCTCTACCCTCTTCCAATGAGCAGTTCTTC. Its translation is CASSALPSSNEQFF. This chain joins TRBV6-4 and TRBJ2-1; D is ambiguous. V dropped 4 bases and J dropped 6 bases, with 13 bases sitting between them. CDR3 size: 14 residues. CDR1 is MRHNA, CDR2 SNTAGT, per germline.

The chain links TRBV6-2 or TRBV6-3 to TRBJ2-2, with D perhaps given as TRBD1 or TRBD2 (5 bases each). Trimming cost V 2 bases and J 7 bases, with 14 bases left between them. Germline V lookup: CDR1 MNHEY, CDR2 SVGEGT. CDR3 length: 15 residues. This chain's CDR3 is CASSYEGTTGGELFF. The DNA for the CDR3 is TGTGCCAGCAGTTACGAAGGGACGACGGGCGGGGAGCTGTTTTTT.

The chain combines TRBV4-2 with TRBJ1-4, with a weak D call TRBD1 (5 bases). The CDR3 has 15 amino acids. Germline V gene sequence: CDR1 LGHNA, CDR2 YNFKEQ. V was clipped by 4 bases and J by 3 bases, with 12 bases between them. Here the CDR3 reads CASSRQGSANEKLFF. The CDR3 DNA reads as TGTGCCAGCAGCCGCCAGGGTAGTGCTAATGAAAAACTGTTTTTT.

This clone was recorded a few times. This chain joins TRBV5-8 and TRBJ2-1; D unresolved. CDR1 is SGHTS and CDR2 is YDEGEE in the germline V gene. Trimming shortened V by 0 bases and J by 4 bases, and 11 bases separated the two germline ends. CDR3 size: 15 residues. The DNA for the CDR3 is TGTGCCAGCAGCTTGGTACTCCCTGGGTACAATGAGCAGTTCTTC. The encoded protein is CASSLVLPGYNEQFF. The entire variable domain, with the rest obtained from reference TRBV5-8 and TRBJ2-1, is as follows: EAGVTQSPTHLIKTRGQQATLRCSPISGHTSVYWYQQALGLGLQFLLWYDEGEERNRGNFPPRFSGRQFPNYSSELNVNALELEDSALYLCASSLVLPGYNEQFFGPGTRLTVL.

The chain couples TRBV4-2 to TRBJ2-3; 9 nucleotides match TRBD2. The CDR3 is made up of 18 amino acids. Per germline, CDR1 LGHNA and CDR2 YNFKEQ. V dropped 4 bases and J dropped 3; count of bases not matched to a gene: 14. CDR3 sequence: CASSPSRTSGRSTDTQYF. CDR3 bases: TGTGCCAGCAGCCCTTCCCGCACGAGCGGGAGGAGTACAGATACGCAGTATTTT.

V usage is TRBV19 and J usage is TRBJ1-3; weak D call: TRBD1 (5 bases). Trimming cost V 11 bases and J 4 bases, with 24 bases left between them. Looked up from germline, CDR1 is LNHDA and CDR2 is SQIVND (reference sequence). The CDR3 extends over 16 amino acids. CDR3 nucleotides: TGTGCCCGACAGACGGGTAGACTCCGGACCGGAAACACCATATATTTT. Protein product: CARQTGRLRTGNTIYF.

This clone was detected only a few times. The chain combines TRBV7-2 with TRBJ1-1; D is uncertain. This CDR3 has 14 amino acids. Germline CDR1 and CDR2: SGHTA and FQGNSA. V gave up 1 base and J gave up 7 bases, with 13 bases separating them. The CDR3 region has the DNA TGTGCCAGCAGCTTAGGAGGTCTCCAGCTTGAAGCTTTCTTT. This sequence encodes CASSLGGLQLEAFF.

V usage is TRBV2 and J usage is TRBJ1-1, with D hard to call. The CDR3 covers 14 residues. V lost 0 bases and J 2 bases, leaving 7 bases between the germline ends. Germline-derived CDR1 and CDR2 are SNHLY and FYNNEI. Written as DNA, the CDR3 is TGTGCCAGCAGTGAAGCCCCTCTTAACACTGAAGCTTTCTTT. This codes for CASSEAPLNTEAFF.

The chain employs TRBV7-9 and TRBJ1-1; a weak D match, TRBD1 (6 bases). Germline V CDR1 and CDR2: SEHNR, FQNEAQ (reference sequence). The CDR3 is made up of 15 amino acids. Trimming stripped 4 bases from V and 1 base from J, with 13 bases between. This CDR3 reads CASSSGRGPNTEAFF. In DNA, the CDR3 is TGTGCCAGCAGCTCGGGGCGGGGGCCGAACACTGAAGCTTTCTTT.

The rearrangement links TRBV19 to TRBJ1-5; no definite D call. The CDR3 is made up of 15 amino acids. From germline, CDR1 is LNHDA and CDR2 SQIVND (reference sequence). Trimming took off 5 bases at V and 7 bases at J, with 18 bases between the two ends. The CDR3 DNA reads as TGTGCCAGTAGTCTTTCCTTCAAAAGGGAACAGCCCCAGCATTTT. This translates into CASSLSFKREQPQHF.

The chain has TRBV5-1 and TRBJ1-6, with D hard to call. V was pared by 0 bases and J by 6 bases, with 10 bases between. The CDR3 totals 15 residues. In germline, CDR1 is SGHRS, CDR2 YFSETQ. CDR3 residues: CASSLGWGPNSPLHF. CDR3 nucleotides: TGCGCCAGCAGCTTGGGCTGGGGTCCTAATTCACCCCTCCACTTT.

This chain connects TRBV5-7 to TRBJ1-6; D may be TRBD1 (6 bases). TRBV5-7 counts as an open reading frame of uncertain function. The CDR3 spans 15 residues. Deletions cut 4 bases from V and 6 bases from J, with 14 bases between. DNA for the CDR3: TGTGCCAGCAGCCAGAGGGACAAGTGTAATTCACCCCTCCACTTT. Translated: CASSQRDKCNSPLHF.

The chain has TRBV24-1 and TRBJ2-2; no clear D gene. V lost 2 bases and J lost 2, with 5 bases in between. Germline V gene sequence: CDR1 KGHDR, CDR2 SFDVKD. The CDR3 loop spans 14 amino acids. CDR3 sequence reads: CATSDWTNTGELFF. The CDR3 nucleotides are TGTGCCACCAGTGATTGGACCAACACCGGGGAGCTGTTTTTT.

The chain joins TRBV5-1 to TRBJ1-5; a weak D match, TRBD1 (5 bases). The ends were cut back, 0 bases at V and 6 bases at J, with 7 bases in the middle. This CDR3 region has 13 residues. CDR1 SGHRS and CDR2 YFSETQ come from the germline V gene. CDR3 in DNA: TGCGCCAGCAGCTTGGAGGGGTCTCAGCCCCAGCATTTT. It encodes CASSLEGSQPQHF.

The chain joins TRBV19 to TRBJ1-1, with D perhaps TRBD1 (5 bases). Trimming stripped 7 bases from V and 0 bases from J, with 15 bases between. The CDR3 totals 15 residues. In germline, CDR1 is LNHDA, CDR2 SQIVND (reference sequence). This CDR3 is CASIPGGRLNTEAFF. CDR3 bases: TGTGCCAGTATACCCGGGGGGAGGTTGAACACTGAAGCTTTCTTT.

The chain joins TRBV18 to TRBJ1-1, with TRBD1 identical over 9 bases. CDR1 and CDR2 (germline): KGHSH, LQKENI. This CDR3 comprises 13 residues. J lost 8 bases, V lost 6 bases, and 7 bases had no gene match. The DNA for the CDR3 is TGTGCCAGCTCGCGACAGGGGGGTGTGGAAGCTTTCTTT. This encodes CASSRQGGVEAFF.

This clone was seen once. The chain recombines TRBV5-5 with TRBJ1-1, with D perhaps TRBD1 (5 bases). CDR1 SGHKS and CDR2 YYEKEE come from the germline V gene (reference sequence). Trimming took 2 bases from V and 4 from J, leaving 12 bases between them. The CDR3 runs to 14 residues. The CDR3 sequence is CASSLAGFPTEAFF. The CDR3 DNA follows: TGTGCCAGCAGCTTAGCAGGGTTCCCCACTGAAGCTTTCTTT.

The chain has TRBV11-2 and TRBJ2-1; 8 bases are a match to TRBD1. V trimming: 4 bases; J trimming: 0 bases; junction bases outside the gene matches: 2. Germline V gene lookup returns CDR1 SGHAT and CDR2 FQNNGV. The CDR3 runs 15 residues. CDR3 in amino acids: CASSYDRGSYNEQFF. CDR3 coding DNA: TGTGCCAGCAGCTACGACAGGGGCTCCTACAATGAGCAGTTCTTC. Full variable domain (remainder filled in from reference TRBV11-2 and TRBJ2-1): EAGVAQSPRYKIIEKRQSVAFWCNPISGHATLYWYQQILGQGPKLLIQFQNNGVVDDSQLPKDRFSAERLKGVDSTLKIQPAKLEDSAVYLCASSYDRGSYNEQFFGPGTRLTVL.

J is TRBJ1-1 and V is TRBV6-5; D not resolved. Per the germline V gene, CDR1 is MNHEY and CDR2 is SVGAGI. This CDR3 comprises 13 residues. V lost 7 bases to trimming and J lost 5 bases, with 14 bases between them. The CDR3 sequence is CASTYGVKTEAFF. CDR3 DNA sequence: TGTGCCAGCACCTACGGGGTAAAAACTGAAGCTTTCTTT.

The chain is built from TRBV7-9 and TRBJ1-2, with D perhaps matching TRBD1 (5 bases). This CDR3 spans 13 amino acids. Looked up from germline, CDR1 is SEHNR and CDR2 is FQNEAQ (reference sequence). V was pared by 5 bases and J by 8 bases, with 15 bases between. CDR3 in amino acids: CASSQGWADGYTF. The CDR3 DNA reads as TGTGCCAGCAGCCAGGGTTGGGCAGACGGCTACACCTTC.